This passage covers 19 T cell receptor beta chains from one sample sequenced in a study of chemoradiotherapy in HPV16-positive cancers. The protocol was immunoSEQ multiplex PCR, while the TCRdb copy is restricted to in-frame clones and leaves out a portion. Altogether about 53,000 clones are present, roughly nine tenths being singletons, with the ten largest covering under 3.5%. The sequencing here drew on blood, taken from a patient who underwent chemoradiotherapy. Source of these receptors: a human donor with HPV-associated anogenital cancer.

The CDR3 coding sequence is TGTGCCAGCAGCTTGGTACCCGCCCCTCCCTACGAGCAGTACTTC. Translated, it gives CASSLVPAPPYEQYF. The chain carries TRBV5-4 and TRBJ2-7; D remains ambiguous. Trimming shortened V by 0 bases and J by 2 bases, and 12 bases separated the two germline ends. The CDR3 is 15 residues long. Germline CDR1 is SGHNT and CDR2 is YYREEE (reference sequence).

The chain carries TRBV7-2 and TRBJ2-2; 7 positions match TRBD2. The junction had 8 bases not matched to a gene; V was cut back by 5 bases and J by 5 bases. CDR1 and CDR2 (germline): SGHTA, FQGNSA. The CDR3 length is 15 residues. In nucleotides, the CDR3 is TGTGCCAGCAGCCCCGCCGGACTAGAGACCGGGGAGCTGTTTTTT. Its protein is CASSPAGLETGELFF.

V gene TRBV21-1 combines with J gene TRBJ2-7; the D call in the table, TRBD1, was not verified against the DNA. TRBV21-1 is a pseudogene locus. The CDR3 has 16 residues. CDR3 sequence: CAGHRLTGTDSYEQYF. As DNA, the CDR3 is TGTGCCGGGCACCGTCTTACCGGGACAGATTCCTACGAGCAGTACTTC.

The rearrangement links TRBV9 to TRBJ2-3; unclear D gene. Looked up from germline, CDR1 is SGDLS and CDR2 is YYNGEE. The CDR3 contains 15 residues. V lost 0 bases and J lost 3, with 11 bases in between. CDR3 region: CASSVAPPSTDTQYF. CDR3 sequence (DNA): TGTGCCAGCAGCGTAGCCCCCCCCAGTACAGATACGCAGTATTTT.

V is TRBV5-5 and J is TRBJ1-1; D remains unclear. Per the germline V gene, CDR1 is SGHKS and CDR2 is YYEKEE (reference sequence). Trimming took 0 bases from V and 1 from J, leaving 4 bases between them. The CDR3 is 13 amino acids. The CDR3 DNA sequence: TGTGCCAGCAGCTTGGACCGGAACACTGAAGCTTTCTTT. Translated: CASSLDRNTEAFF.

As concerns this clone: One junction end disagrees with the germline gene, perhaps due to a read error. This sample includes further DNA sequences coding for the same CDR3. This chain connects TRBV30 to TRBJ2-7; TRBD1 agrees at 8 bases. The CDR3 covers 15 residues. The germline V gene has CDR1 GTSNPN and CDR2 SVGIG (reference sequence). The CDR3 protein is CAWTLPTGAQDEQYF. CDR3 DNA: TGTGCCTGGACTCTACCGACAGGGGCTCAAGACGAACAGTACTTC.

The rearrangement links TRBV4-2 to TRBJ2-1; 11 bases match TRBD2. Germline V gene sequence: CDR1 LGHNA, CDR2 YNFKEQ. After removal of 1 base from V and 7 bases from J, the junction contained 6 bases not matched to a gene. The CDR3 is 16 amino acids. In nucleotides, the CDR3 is TGTGCCAGCAGCCAAGTTAGCGGGGGGGGCCGGAATGAGCAGTTCTTC. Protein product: CASSQVSGGGRNEQFF.

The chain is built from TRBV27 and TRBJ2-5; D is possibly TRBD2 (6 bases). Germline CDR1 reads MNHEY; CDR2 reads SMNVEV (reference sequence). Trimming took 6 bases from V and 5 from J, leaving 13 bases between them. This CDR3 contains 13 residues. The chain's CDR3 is CASSGGGKETQYF. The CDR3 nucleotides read TGTGCCAGCAGCGGAGGAGGGAAGGAGACCCAGTACTTC.

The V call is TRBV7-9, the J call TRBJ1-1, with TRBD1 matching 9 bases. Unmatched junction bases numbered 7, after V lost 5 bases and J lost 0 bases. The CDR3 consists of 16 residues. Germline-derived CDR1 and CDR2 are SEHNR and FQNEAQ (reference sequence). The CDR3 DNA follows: TGTGCCAGCAGCAGCTCGGACAGGGGATTGAACACTGAAGCTTTCTTT. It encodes CASSSSDRGLNTEAFF. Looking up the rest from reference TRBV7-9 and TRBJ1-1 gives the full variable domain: DTGVSQNPRHKITKRGQNVTFRCDPISEHNRLYWYRQTLGQGPEFLTYFQNEAQLEKSRLLSDRFSAERPKGSFSTLEIQRTEQGDSAMYLCASSSSDRGLNTEAFFGQGTRLTVV.

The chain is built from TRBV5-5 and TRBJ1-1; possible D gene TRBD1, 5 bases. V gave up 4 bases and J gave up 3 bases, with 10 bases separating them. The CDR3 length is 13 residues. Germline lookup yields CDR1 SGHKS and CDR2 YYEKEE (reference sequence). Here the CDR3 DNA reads TGTGCCAGCAGCCTGACAGCTTACACTGAAGCTTTCTTT. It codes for CASSLTAYTEAFF.

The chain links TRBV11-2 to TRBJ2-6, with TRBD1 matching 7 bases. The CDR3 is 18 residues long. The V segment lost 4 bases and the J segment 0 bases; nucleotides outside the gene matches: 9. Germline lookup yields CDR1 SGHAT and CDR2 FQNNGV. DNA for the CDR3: TGTGCCAGCAGCTCGGGACAGAACGTCATCTCTGGGGCCAACGTCCTGACTTTC. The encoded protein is CASSSGQNVISGANVLTF.

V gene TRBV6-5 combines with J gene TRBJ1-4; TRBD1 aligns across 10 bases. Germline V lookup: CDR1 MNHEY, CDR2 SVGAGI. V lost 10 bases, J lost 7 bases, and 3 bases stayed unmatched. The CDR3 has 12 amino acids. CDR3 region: CATRTGGEKLFF. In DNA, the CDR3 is TGTGCCACGCGGACAGGGGGTGAAAAACTGTTTTTT.

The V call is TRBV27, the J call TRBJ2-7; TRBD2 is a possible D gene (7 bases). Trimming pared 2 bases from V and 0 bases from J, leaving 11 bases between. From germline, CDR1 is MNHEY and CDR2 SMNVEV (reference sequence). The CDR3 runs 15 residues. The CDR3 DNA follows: TGTGCCAGCAGTTTAAGGGCGGGGGCCTCCTACGAGCAGTACTTC. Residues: CASSLRAGASYEQYF.

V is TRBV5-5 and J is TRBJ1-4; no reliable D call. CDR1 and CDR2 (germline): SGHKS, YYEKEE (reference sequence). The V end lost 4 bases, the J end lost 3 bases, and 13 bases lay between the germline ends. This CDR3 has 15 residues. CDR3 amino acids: CASSLGGVANEKLFF. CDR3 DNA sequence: TGTGCCAGCAGCCTGGGCGGGGTCGCTAATGAAAAACTGTTTTTT.

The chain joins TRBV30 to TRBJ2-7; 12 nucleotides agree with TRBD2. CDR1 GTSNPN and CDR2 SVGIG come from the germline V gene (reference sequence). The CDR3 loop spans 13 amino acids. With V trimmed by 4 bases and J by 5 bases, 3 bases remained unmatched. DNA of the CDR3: TGTGCCTGGACTGGACTAGCGGGAAACGAGCAGTACTTC. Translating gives CAWTGLAGNEQYF.

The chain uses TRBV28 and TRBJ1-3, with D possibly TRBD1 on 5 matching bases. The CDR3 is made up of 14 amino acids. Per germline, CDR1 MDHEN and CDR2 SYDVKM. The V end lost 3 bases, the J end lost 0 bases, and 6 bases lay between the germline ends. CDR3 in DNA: TGTGCCAGCAGTTTTGACAGCTCTGGAAACACCATATATTTT. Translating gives CASSFDSSGNTIYF.

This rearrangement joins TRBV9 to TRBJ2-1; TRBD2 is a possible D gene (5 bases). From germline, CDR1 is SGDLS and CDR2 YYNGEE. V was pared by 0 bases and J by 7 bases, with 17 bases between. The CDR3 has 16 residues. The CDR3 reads CASSVAPGRSGNEQFF. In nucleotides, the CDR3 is TGTGCCAGCAGCGTAGCCCCGGGGAGATCGGGGAATGAGCAGTTCTTC.

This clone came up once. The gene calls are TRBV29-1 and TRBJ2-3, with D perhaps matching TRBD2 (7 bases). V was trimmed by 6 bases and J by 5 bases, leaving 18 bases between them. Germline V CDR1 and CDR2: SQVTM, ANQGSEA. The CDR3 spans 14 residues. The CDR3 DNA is TGCAGCGTCCCAGGCCGGGGGGCGGAAGATACGCAGTATTTT. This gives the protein CSVPGRGAEDTQYF.

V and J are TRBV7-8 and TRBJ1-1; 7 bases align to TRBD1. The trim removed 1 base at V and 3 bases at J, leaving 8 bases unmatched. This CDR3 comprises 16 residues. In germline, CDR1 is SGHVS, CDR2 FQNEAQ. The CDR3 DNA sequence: TGTGCCAGCAGCTTAGGGGGGCAGGGGGTTTACACTGAAGCTTTCTTT. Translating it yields CASSLGGQGVYTEAFF.